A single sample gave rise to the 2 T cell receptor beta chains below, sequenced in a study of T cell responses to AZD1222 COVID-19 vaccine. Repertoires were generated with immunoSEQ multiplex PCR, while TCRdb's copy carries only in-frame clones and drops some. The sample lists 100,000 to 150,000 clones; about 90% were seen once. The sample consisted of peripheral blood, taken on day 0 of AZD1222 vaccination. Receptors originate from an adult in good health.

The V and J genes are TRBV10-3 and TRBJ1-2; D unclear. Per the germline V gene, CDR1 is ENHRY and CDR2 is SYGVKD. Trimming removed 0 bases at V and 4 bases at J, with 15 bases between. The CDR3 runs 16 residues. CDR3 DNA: TGTGCCATCAGTGAGTCGGGCGGCTTGGTGAGCTATGGCTACACCTTC. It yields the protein CAISESGGLVSYGYTF.

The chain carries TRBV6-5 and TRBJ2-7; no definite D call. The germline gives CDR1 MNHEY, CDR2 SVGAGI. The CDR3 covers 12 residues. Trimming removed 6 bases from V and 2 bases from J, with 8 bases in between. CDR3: CASRTVTYEQYF. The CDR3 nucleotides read TGTGCCAGCAGAACGGTTACCTACGAGCAGTACTTC.